One and the same sample provided the 6 T cell receptor beta chains below, sequenced in a study of tumor-infiltrating lymphocytes in glioblastoma multiforme. TCR beta libraries were built from RNA through three nested multiplex PCR rounds using modified ARM-PCR. TCRdb analysed the multiplex PCR reads with MiXCR anew, one entry per CDR3 protein. The sample gives 15,000 or so distinct CDR3 sequences, 55% to 85% of which show up once; around 48% is in the top ten. Sequenced sample: brain tumor tissue. Receptor source: a male donor with glioblastoma.

V and J are TRBV11-2 and TRBJ2-2; 12 bases line up with TRBD2. Trimming at V came to 4 bases and at J to 1 base, leaving 4 bases not matched to a gene. CDR1 and CDR2 (germline): SGHAT, FQNNGV. The CDR3 spans 17 residues. The CDR3 region is CASSSQLAGGNTGELFF. In DNA, the CDR3 is TGTGCCAGCAGCTCACAACTAGCGGGAGGGAACACCGGGGAGCTGTTTTTT.

The chain is built from TRBV6-1 and TRBJ2-2, with D perhaps matching TRBD1 or TRBD2 (5 bases each). The CDR3 consists of 16 residues. CDR1 MNHNS and CDR2 SASEGT come from the germline V gene. Trimming removed 5 bases from V and 0 bases from J, with 13 bases in between. This CDR3 reads CASSIWGTSNTGELFF. CDR3 nucleotide sequence: TGTGCCAGCAGTATTTGGGGGACGTCGAACACCGGGGAGCTGTTTTTT.

By frequency in the sample, this clonotype is medium-sized. The chain recombines TRBV12-3 or TRBV12-4 with TRBJ2-1, with 7 positions matching TRBD2. Trimming removed 1 base from V and 6 bases from J; junction bases left unmatched: 3. The CDR3 extends over 14 amino acids. CDR3 amino acids: CASSLVGGINEQFF. CDR3 DNA: TGTGCCAGCAGTTTAGTCGGGGGGATCAATGAGCAGTTCTTC.

As regards this clonotype: Lacking the conserved final phenylalanine or tryptophan, this CDR3 likely reflects a read error. The chain employs TRBV29-1 and TRBJ2-1; D gene unclear. The CDR3 extends over 15 amino acids. Germline CDR1 reads SQVTM; CDR2 reads ANQGSEA. The CDR3 region is CNDLTLSATYNEQFL. CDR3 in DNA: TGCAACGACTTAACTCTCTCAGCCACCTACAATGAGCAGTTCCTC.

CDR3 nucleotides: TGCAGTGCTAGAGCTGACAGGGACTACACAGATACGCAGTATTTT. Translated: CSARADRDYTDTQYF. The J gene is TRBJ2-3, the V gene TRBV20-1; D is perhaps TRBD1 or TRBD2 (7 bases each). The V and J ends lost 1 base and 2 bases respectively, with 13 bases between them. This CDR3 region has 15 residues. Per the germline V gene, CDR1 is DFQATT and CDR2 is SNEGSKA (reference sequence).

The chain is built from TRBV6-2 or TRBV6-3 and TRBJ1-2; D is uncertain. Germline V gene sequence: CDR1 MNHEY, CDR2 SVGEGT. V was trimmed by 6 bases and J by 2 bases, leaving 16 bases between them. The CDR3 is made up of 15 amino acids. CDR3 sequence: CASSSLGLGNYGYTF. The CDR3 DNA sequence: TGTGCCAGCAGCTCCTTAGGCCTTGGGAACTATGGCTACACCTTC.